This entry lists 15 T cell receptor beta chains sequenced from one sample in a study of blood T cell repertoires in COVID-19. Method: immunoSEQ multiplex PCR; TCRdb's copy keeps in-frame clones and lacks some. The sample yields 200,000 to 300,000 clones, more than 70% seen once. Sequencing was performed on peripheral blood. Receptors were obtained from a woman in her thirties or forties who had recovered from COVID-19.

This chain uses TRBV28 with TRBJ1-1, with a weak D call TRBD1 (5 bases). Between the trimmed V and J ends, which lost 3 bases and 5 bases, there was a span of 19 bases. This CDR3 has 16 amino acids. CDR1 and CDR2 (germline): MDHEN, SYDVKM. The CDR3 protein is CASSFGPQGGRTEAFF. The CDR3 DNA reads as TGTGCCAGCAGTTTTGGTCCCCAGGGAGGCAGGACTGAAGCTTTCTTT.

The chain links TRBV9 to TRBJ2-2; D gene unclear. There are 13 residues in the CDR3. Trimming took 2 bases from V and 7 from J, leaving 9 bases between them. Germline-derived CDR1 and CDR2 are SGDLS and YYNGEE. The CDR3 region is CASSVWSGGELFF. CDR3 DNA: TGTGCCAGCAGCGTCTGGTCCGGCGGGGAGCTGTTTTTT.

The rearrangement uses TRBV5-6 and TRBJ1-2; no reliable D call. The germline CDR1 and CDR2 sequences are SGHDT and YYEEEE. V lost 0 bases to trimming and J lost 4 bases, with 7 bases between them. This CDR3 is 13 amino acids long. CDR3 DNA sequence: TGTGCCAGCAGCTTGGGACATACCTATGGCTACACCTTC. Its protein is CASSLGHTYGYTF.

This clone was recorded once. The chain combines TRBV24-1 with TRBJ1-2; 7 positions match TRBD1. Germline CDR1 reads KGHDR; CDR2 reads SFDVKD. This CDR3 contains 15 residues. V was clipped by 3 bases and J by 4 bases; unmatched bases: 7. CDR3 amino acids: CATSDRQGQSYGYTF. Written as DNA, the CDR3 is TGTGCCACCAGTGATCGCCAGGGACAGAGCTATGGCTACACCTTC.

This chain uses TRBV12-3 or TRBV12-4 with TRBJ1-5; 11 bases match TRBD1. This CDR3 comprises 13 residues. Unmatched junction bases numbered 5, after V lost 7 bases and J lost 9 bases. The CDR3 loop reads CASNGQGAGPQHF. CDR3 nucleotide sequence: TGTGCCAGCAACGGACAGGGGGCTGGGCCCCAGCATTTT.

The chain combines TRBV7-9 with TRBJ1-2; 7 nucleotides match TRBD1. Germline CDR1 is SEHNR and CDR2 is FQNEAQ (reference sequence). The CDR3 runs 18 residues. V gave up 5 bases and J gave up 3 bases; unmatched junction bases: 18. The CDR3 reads CASSRLLAGGNYHYGYTF. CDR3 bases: TGTGCCAGCAGCCGCCTCCTGGCAGGGGGGAACTACCACTATGGCTACACCTTC.

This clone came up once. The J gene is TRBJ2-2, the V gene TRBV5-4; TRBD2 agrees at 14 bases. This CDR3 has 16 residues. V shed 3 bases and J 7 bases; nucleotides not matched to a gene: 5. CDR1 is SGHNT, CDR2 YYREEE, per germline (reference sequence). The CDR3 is CASSSPGLAGVGELFF. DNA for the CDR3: TGTGCCAGCAGCTCCCCGGGACTAGCGGGGGTCGGGGAGCTGTTTTTT.

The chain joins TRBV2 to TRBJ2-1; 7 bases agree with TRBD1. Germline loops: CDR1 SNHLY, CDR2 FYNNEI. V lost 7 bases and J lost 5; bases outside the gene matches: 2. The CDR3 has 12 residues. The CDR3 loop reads CASKGAHNEQFF. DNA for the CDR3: TGTGCCAGCAAGGGGGCCCACAATGAGCAGTTCTTC. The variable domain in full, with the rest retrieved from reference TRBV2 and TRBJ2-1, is EPEVTQTPSHQVTQMGQEVILRCVPISNHLYFYWYRQILGQKVEFLVSFYNNEISEKSEIFDDQFSVERPDGSNFTLKIRSTKLEDSAMYFCASKGAHNEQFFGPGTRLTVL.

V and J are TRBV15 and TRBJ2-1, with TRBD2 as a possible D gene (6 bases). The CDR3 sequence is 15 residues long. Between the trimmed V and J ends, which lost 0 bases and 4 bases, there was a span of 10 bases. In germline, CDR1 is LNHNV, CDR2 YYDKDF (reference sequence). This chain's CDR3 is CATSRDRGGYNEQFF. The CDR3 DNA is TGTGCCACCAGCAGAGACCGTGGGGGGTACAATGAGCAGTTCTTC.

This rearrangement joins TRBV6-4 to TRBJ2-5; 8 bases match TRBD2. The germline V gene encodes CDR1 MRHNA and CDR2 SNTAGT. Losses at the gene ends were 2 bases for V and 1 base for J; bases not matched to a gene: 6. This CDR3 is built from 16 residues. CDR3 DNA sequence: TGTGCCAGCAGTGACGGGCTAGCGGGTGCCCAAGAGACCCAGTACTTC. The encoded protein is CASSDGLAGAQETQYF.

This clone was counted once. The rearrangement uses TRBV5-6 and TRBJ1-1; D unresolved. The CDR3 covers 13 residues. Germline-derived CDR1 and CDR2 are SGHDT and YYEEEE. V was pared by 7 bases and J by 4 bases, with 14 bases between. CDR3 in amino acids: CASGRGSSTEAFF. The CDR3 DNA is TGTGCCAGCGGGAGAGGATCATCCACTGAAGCTTTCTTT.

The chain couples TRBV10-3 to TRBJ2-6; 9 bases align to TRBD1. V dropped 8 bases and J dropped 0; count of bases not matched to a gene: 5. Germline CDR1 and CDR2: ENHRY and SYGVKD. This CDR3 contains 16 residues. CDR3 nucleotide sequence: TGTGCCATCCCACAGGGGGCACGCTCTGGGGCCAACGTCCTGACTTTC. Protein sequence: CAIPQGARSGANVLTF.

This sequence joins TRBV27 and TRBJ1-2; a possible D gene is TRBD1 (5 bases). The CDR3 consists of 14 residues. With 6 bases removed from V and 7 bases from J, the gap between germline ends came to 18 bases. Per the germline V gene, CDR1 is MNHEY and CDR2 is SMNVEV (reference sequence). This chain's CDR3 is CASSPQTVPGGYTF. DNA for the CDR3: TGTGCCAGCAGCCCACAGACAGTGCCTGGTGGCTACACCTTC.

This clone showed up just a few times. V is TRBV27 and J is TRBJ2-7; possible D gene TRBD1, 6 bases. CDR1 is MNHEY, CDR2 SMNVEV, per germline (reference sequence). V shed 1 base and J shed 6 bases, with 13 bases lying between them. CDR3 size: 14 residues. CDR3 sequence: CASSLWGRNGEQYF. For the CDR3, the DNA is TGTGCCAGCAGTTTATGGGGGCGCAACGGCGAGCAGTACTTC.

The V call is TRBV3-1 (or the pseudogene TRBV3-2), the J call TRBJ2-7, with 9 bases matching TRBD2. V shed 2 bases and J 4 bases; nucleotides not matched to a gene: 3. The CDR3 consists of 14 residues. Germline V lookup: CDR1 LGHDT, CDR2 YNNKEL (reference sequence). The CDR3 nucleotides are TGTGCCAGCAGCCAATACGCGGGAGGGTACGAGCAGTACTTC. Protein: CASSQYAGGYEQYF.